Listed below are T cell receptor beta chains from one sample, sequenced in a study of shared clonotypes between healthy human individuals. The data were produced by immunoSEQ multiplex PCR, yet TCRdb's version contains in-frame clones alone and is incomplete. This sample carries 2.3 million or so clones, roughly 93% of them seen once, and the ten largest clones take 0.39%. Sequenced input: naive CD4+ T cells from PBMCs. All receptors come from a man aged 18 to 35 in good health. Some clones in this sample may be carry-over from other donors' samples. The CDR3 runs from the conserved cysteine through the conserved F or W. The D gene is left open where the match is weak. Some rows have no size entry. The others give once, few or many, or a class for an expanded clone.

>TRBJ2-5|TRBV27|-|-
CASSSFSDRGETQYF
TGTGCCAGCAGTTCCTTTAGCGACCGGGGGGAGACCCAGTACTTC
>TRBJ2-7|TRBV27|-|TRBD1
CASSSDRDRFQEQYF
TGTGCCAGCAGTTCGGACCGGGACAGATTTCAGGAGCAGTACTTC
>TRBJ2-3|TRBV7-2|-|TRBD2
CASSSRTRASTDTQYF
TGTGCCAGCAGCTCACGGACTAGGGCTAGCACAGATACGCAGTATTTT
>TRBJ1-1|TRBV18|once|TRBD1
CASSPPGGGGLGEAFF
TGTGCCAGCTCACCTCCTGGGGGAGGGGGCTTAGGCGAAGCTTTCTTT
>TRBJ2-3|TRBV7-7|-|-
CASSLGRGDTQYF
TGTGCCAGCAGCTTAGGAAGGGGGGATACGCAGTATTTT
>TRBJ1-4|TRBV18|-|TRBD1
CASSPPWDRGKLFF
TGTGCCAGCTCACCACCGTGGGACAGGGGGAAACTGTTTTTT
>TRBJ2-2|TRBV6-8|-|-
CASRTEDTGELFF
TGTGCCAGCAGGACAGAAGACACCGGGGAGCTGTTTTTT
>TRBJ2-3|TRBV29-1|-|-
CSGTPGPSTDTQYF
TGCAGCGGAACTCCGGGCCCATCCACAGATACGCAGTATTTT
>TRBJ1-1|TRBV20-1|-|-
CSASPDTEAFF
TGCAGTGCTAGCCCCGACACTGAAGCTTTCTTT
>TRBJ1-2|TRBV5-6|-|-
CASSPPGGTNYGYTF
TGTGCCAGCAGCCCCCCGGGGGGCACCAACTATGGCTACACCTTC
>TRBJ1-5|TRBV19|-|-
CASSIDRLRGSQPQHF
TGTGCCAGTAGTATAGATAGGTTGCGGGGGTCTCAGCCCCAGCATTTT
>TRBJ1-1|TRBV6-1|-|-
CASLIDRNTEAFF
TGTGCCAGCCTTATCGACAGGAACACTGAAGCTTTCTTT
>TRBJ1-3|TRBV5-1|-|TRBD1
CASSFGGTAPISGNTIYF
TGCGCCAGCAGCTTTGGGGGGACAGCGCCAATCTCTGGAAACACCATATATTTT
>TRBJ2-7|TRBV5-1|-|-
CASSSRGTGEYEQYF
TGCGCCAGCAGCTCGCGGGGGACAGGCGAATACGAGCAGTACTTC
>TRBJ1-3|TRBV5-4|-|-
CASSLNDGDFFGSGNTIYF
TGTGCCAGCAGCTTGAACGACGGGGACTTTTTCGGGTCTGGAAACACCATATATTTT
>TRBJ1-1|TRBV10-3|-|-
CAISEGDGGTEAFF
TGTGCCATCAGTGAGGGAGACGGAGGGACTGAAGCTTTCTTT
>TRBJ2-5|TRBV18|-|-
CASSPQASQETQYF
TGTGCCAGCTCACCACAGGCTTCCCAAGAGACCCAGTACTTC
>TRBJ2-7|TRBV18|-|-
CASSPPGRREEQYF
TGTGCCAGCTCACCACCTGGCCGGAGAGAGGAGCAGTACTTC
>TRBJ1-3|TRBV4-2|-|-
CASSQTPLAGNTIYF
TGTGCCAGCAGCCAAACCCCGCTTGCTGGAAACACCATATATTTT
>TRBJ2-5|TRBV28|-|TRBD2
CASKIAGVGETQYF
TGTGCCAGCAAAATAGCGGGAGTGGGAGAGACCCAGTACTTC
>TRBJ1-5|TRBV18|once|TRBD1
CASSQQGNQPQHF
TGTGCCAGCTCACAACAGGGGAATCAGCCCCAGCATTTT
>TRBJ2-2|TRBV13|-|TRBD1
CASSSGQGATGELFF
TGTGCCAGCAGCTCCGGACAGGGGGCTACCGGGGAGCTGTTTTTT
>TRBJ2-7|TRBV19|-|-
CAWRYGSSYEQYF
TGTGCCTGGCGATACGGGAGCTCCTACGAGCAGTACTTC
>TRBJ2-7|TRBV7-2|-|-
CASSLVSGAVGEQYF
TGTGCCAGCAGCTTAGTATCGGGAGCAGTTGGGGAGCAGTACTTC
>TRBJ2-5|TRBV5-4|-|TRBD2
CASSQTSEETQYF
TGTGCCAGCAGCCAGACTAGCGAAGAGACCCAGTACTTC
>TRBJ2-2|TRBV10-3|-|-
CAIRRVWGSGYTGELFF
TGTGCCATCAGGCGGGTGTGGGGTAGCGGATACACCGGGGAGCTGTTTTTT
>TRBJ2-2|TRBV7-3|-|-
CASSLADSSNTGELFF
TGTGCCAGCAGCTTAGCAGACAGCTCGAACACCGGGGAGCTGTTTTTT
>TRBJ2-7|TRBV27|-|-
CASSGTPNYEQYF
TGTGCCAGCAGTGGGACACCCAACTACGAGCAGTACTTC
>TRBJ1-3|TRBV11-2|-|-
CASSLGHGNTIYF
TGTGCCAGCAGCTTGGGCCATGGAAACACCATATATTTT
>TRBJ2-7|TRBV5-1|-|TRBD2
CASSLALAGGYEQYF
TGCGCCAGCAGCTTGGCCCTAGCGGGTGGATACGAGCAGTACTTC
>TRBJ1-2|TRBV11-2|-|-
CASSSYKLPYGYTF
TGTGCCAGCAGCTCCTACAAGCTTCCCTATGGCTACACCTTC
>TRBJ1-1|TRBV9|-|-
CASSVGQGTNTEAFF
TGTGCCAGCAGCGTAGGGCAAGGGACTAACACTGAAGCTTTCTTT
>TRBJ1-4|TRBV18|-|-
CASSPIRTGFNEKLFF
TGTGCCAGCTCTCCAATACGGACGGGCTTTAATGAAAAACTGTTTTTT
>TRBJ2-2|TRBV4-1|-|TRBD2
CASSQDPRTSGRSGELFF
TGCGCCAGCAGCCAAGATCCCCGGACTAGCGGGAGATCCGGGGAGCTGTTTTTT
>TRBJ1-2|TRBV27|-|-
CASSLGTPAHYGYTF
TGTGCCAGCAGTTTGGGGACACCGGCGCACTATGGCTACACCTTC
>TRBJ1-1|TRBV30|few|-
CAWSEGGLSTEAFF
TGTGCCTGGAGTGAGGGGGGATTGAGCACTGAAGCTTTCTTT
>TRBJ1-2|TRBV28|-|TRBD1
CASSLDRAFYGYTF
TGTGCCAGCAGCCTCGACAGGGCCTTCTATGGCTACACCTTC
>TRBJ2-2|TRBV5-4|-|-
CASRLKNTGELFF
TGTGCCAGCAGGTTGAAGAACACCGGGGAGCTGTTTTTT
>TRBJ2-5|TRBV18|once|-
CASSPRKTPGGIETQYF
TGTGCCAGCTCACCACGAAAGACGCCGGGCGGGATAGAGACCCAGTACTTC
>TRBJ2-3|TRBV7-9|-|-
CASSPQNGDTQYF
TGTGCCAGCAGCCCCCAGAACGGGGATACGCAGTATTTT
>TRBJ1-1|TRBV7-9|-|-
CASNVAVGTEAFF
TGTGCCAGCAACGTGGCGGTGGGCACTGAAGCTTTCTTT
>TRBJ1-3|TRBV28|-|TRBD1
CASGTASGNTIYF
TGTGCCAGCGGGACAGCATCTGGAAACACCATATATTTT
>TRBJ2-5|TRBV5-1|-|-
CASSFRGDGQETQYF
TGCGCCAGCAGCTTCAGGGGGGACGGACAAGAGACCCAGTACTTC
>TRBJ1-3|TRBV18|once|-
CASSPRRDGSGNTIYF
TGTGCCAGCTCACCACGCCGGGACGGCTCTGGAAACACCATATATTTT
>TRBJ1-1|TRBV5-1|-|-
CASSQRQGNTEAFF
TGCGCCAGCAGCCAACGCCAGGGGAACACTGAAGCTTTCTTT
>TRBJ2-7|TRBV6-5|-|TRBD1
CASSQDRGSREQYF
TGTGCCAGCAGTCAGGACAGGGGTAGCCGCGAGCAGTACTTC
>TRBJ1-1|TRBV9|-|TRBD1
CASSPRGQGATEAFF
TGTGCCAGCAGCCCCCGGGGACAGGGGGCCACTGAAGCTTTCTTT
>TRBJ2-1|TRBV29-1|once|TRBD1
CSGGQASYNEQFF
TGCAGCGGGGGACAGGCCTCGTACAATGAGCAGTTCTTC
>TRBJ2-7|TRBV4-2|-|-
CASSPLRGYYEQYF
TGTGCCAGCAGCCCGCTCCGGGGATACTACGAGCAGTACTTC
>TRBJ2-1|TRBV20-1|-|-
CSALSPHEQFF
TGCAGTGCCCTATCCCCTCATGAGCAGTTCTTC
>TRBJ2-3|TRBV11-2|-|TRBD2
CASSLGRGPDTQYF
TGTGCCAGCAGCTTGGGGAGGGGCCCGGATACGCAGTATTTT
>TRBJ2-3|TRBV5-1|-|-
CASSLVGESTDTQYF
TGCGCCAGCAGCTTGGTGGGGGAAAGCACAGATACGCAGTATTTT
>TRBJ2-2|TRBV5-4|-|-
CASSPPPGNTGELFF
TGTGCCAGCAGCCCTCCTCCCGGGAACACCGGGGAGCTGTTTTTT
>TRBJ2-1|TRBV7-3|-|TRBD2
CASSPTLAGAYNEQFF
TGTGCCAGCAGCCCGACACTAGCGGGAGCCTACAATGAGCAGTTCTTC
>TRBJ2-1|TRBV9|once|TRBD1
CASSEGGGTYNEQFF
TGTGCCAGCAGCGAAGGGGGCGGAACCTACAATGAGCAGTTCTTC
>TRBJ2-7|TRBV19|-|-
CASSETGRTYEQYF
TGTGCCAGTAGCGAGACAGGGAGGACCTACGAGCAGTACTTC
>TRBJ2-1|TRBV25-1|-|-
CARRQGGTLPQFF
TGTGCCAGGCGACAGGGAGGTACCCTGCCTCAGTTCTTC